This TCR beta chain was found in a study of blood T cell repertoires in COVID-19. This CDR3 contains 15 residues. In germline, CDR1 is SSHAT, CDR2 FNYEAQ (reference sequence). Unmatched junction bases numbered 9, after V lost 5 bases and J lost 7 bases. Libraries were prepared by immunoSEQ multiplex PCR; TCRdb keeps only in-frame clonotypes and omits some of them. The data contain 400,000 to 500,000 clones, roughly 84% of them singletons. Ages ranged from about 18 to 89 years, with residence in under 25 US areas. Contact with a PCR-confirmed or clinician-diagnosed COVID-19 case occurred within 2 weeks of entry.

This sequence was found in a woman in her late teens or twenties who had been exposed to COVID-19. Material: PBMCs or T cells enriched from blood (not recorded which). The chain carries TRBV7-7 and TRBJ2-1; 9 positions match TRBD2. The CDR3 sequence: CASSPGVAGANEQFF. Here the CDR3 DNA reads TGTGCCAGCAGCCCGGGGGTAGCGGGAGCTAATGAGCAGTTCTTC.